This T cell receptor beta chain was identified during a study of blood T cell repertoires in COVID-19. The CDR3 covers 18 residues. With 1 base clipped from V and 1 base from J, the junction kept 11 bases outside the gene matches. The germline V gene encodes CDR1 MNHNS and CDR2 SASEGT. In the original analysis: Amplification of reference gene primers provided the estimated nucleated cell counts. Clones were read by immunoSEQ multiplex PCR, and TCRdb kept only the in-frame ones, dropping some. Clone size and the V and J calls come from that table; the DNA yielded D and trimming. Of 100,000 to 150,000 clones listed, 70% to 90% are singletons.

V usage is TRBV6-1 and J usage is TRBJ1-2, with 8 bases aligning to TRBD1. Material: peripheral blood. The sequence was collected from a woman aged 55-69 years with acute or convalescent COVID-19. CDR3 in DNA: TGTGCCAGCAGTGAAGGGGGTAGACAGGGGACCCTTAACTATGGCTACACCTTC. Protein: CASSEGGRQGTLNYGYTF.